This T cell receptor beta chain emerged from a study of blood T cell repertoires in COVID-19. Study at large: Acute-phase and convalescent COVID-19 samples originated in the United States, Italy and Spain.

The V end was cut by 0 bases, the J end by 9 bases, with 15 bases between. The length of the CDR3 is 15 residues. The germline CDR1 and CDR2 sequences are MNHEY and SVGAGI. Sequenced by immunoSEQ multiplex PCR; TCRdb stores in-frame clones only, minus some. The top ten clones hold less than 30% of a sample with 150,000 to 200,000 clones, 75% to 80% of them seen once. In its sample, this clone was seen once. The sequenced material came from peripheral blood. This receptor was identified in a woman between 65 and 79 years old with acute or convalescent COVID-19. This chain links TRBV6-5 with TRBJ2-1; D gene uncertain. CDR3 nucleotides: TGTGCCAGCAGTTACTCGCTGACCTCGGCAGGTGAGCAGTTCTTC. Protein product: CASSYSLTSAGEQFF.